Below, 30 T cell receptor beta chains from the same sample are listed, as sequenced in a study of Graves' ophthalmopathy and Graves' hyperthyroidism. RNA served as the template for amplifying TCR beta CDR3 regions. HTBI primers were employed in first-round RT-PCR, then a second-round multiplex PCR followed. TCRdb independently ran MiXCR on the multiplex PCR reads; one entry per CDR3 protein. The table has roughly 380,000 distinct CDR3 sequences, approximately 15% seen once. The source material was peripheral blood. The source of these receptors is a woman between 18 and 29 years old with stable Graves' hyperthyroidism.

A few counts support this clonotype. V gene TRBV6-5 combines with J gene TRBJ2-7; 8 bases match TRBD1. The V segment lost 0 bases and the J segment 4 bases; nucleotides outside the gene matches: 11. This CDR3 contains 17 residues. Germline V gene sequence: CDR1 MNHEY, CDR2 SVGAGI. For the CDR3, the DNA is TGTGCCAGCAGTTACTCATTCGGGCAGGGGGCTGGTTACGAGCAGTACTTC. This codes for CASSYSFGQGAGYEQYF.

For this clonotype: A read error is possible here, since a much larger clone lies one base away. The chain carries TRBV6-1 and TRBJ2-7; D gene uncertain. V was clipped by 6 bases and J by 3 bases, with 6 bases between them. The germline V gene has CDR1 MNHNS and CDR2 SASEGT. This CDR3 has 11 residues. The CDR3 DNA is TGTGCCAGCAGGGATTTCTACGAGCAGTACTTC. It encodes CASRDFYEQYF.

This clonotype was detected many times. The J gene is TRBJ1-6, the V gene TRBV12-3 or TRBV12-4; 8 nucleotides line up with TRBD1. The CDR3 spans 13 residues. The ends lost 6 bases at V and 10 bases at J; junction bases unmatched: 5. CDR3 residues: CASRDRGSSPLHF. The CDR3 DNA is TGTGCCAGCAGAGACAGGGGTTCGTCACCCCTCCACTTT.

Turning to this clonotype: A clone one base away is much larger, so this may be a read error. V gene TRBV6-5 combines with J gene TRBJ1-1; D not resolved. The CDR3 has 15 residues. The germline V gene encodes CDR1 MNHEY and CDR2 SVGAGI. V dropped 2 bases and J dropped 0 bases, with 10 bases sitting between them. This CDR3 reads CASSYQPQLNTEAFF. The CDR3 region has the DNA TGTGCCAGCAGTTACCAACCTCAGTTGAACACTGAAGCTTTCTTT.

In its sample, this clonotype was seen many times. This chain joins TRBV20-1 and TRBJ2-7; the match to TRBD1 covers 9 bases. CDR1 and CDR2 from the germline V gene are DFQATT and SNEGSKA (reference sequence). The junction had 6 bases not matched to a gene; V was cut back by 4 bases and J by 2 bases. There are 14 residues in the CDR3. The CDR3 coding sequence is TGCAGTGCTACCCGGGACAGGGCCCCCTACGAGCAGTACTTC. It codes for CSATRDRAPYEQYF.

This clonotype has a handful of counts. The junction departs from the called germline gene at one end, perhaps through a read error. The chain recombines TRBV12-3 or TRBV12-4 with TRBJ2-2, with D perhaps being TRBD1 or TRBD2 (6 bases each). The length of the CDR3 is 15 residues. The CDR3 protein is CASSLARGGGGELFF. CDR3 DNA: TGTGCCAGCAGTTTAGCCAGGGGCGGTGGCGGGGAGCTATTTTTT.

This clonotype was found many times. J is TRBJ2-5 and V is TRBV6-2 or TRBV6-3; tentatively, D is TRBD1 or TRBD2 (7 bases each). V lost 6 bases and J lost 1, with 15 bases in between. The germline gives CDR1 MNHEY, CDR2 SVGEGT. This CDR3 is 15 amino acids long. CDR3 loop: CASSPREGAQETQYF. The CDR3 DNA follows: TGTGCCAGCAGCCCCAGGGAGGGGGCCCAAGAGACCCAGTACTTC.

This clonotype was observed many times. The chain is built from TRBV6-1 and TRBJ2-7, with D perhaps TRBD1 or TRBD2 (6 bases each). The CDR3 covers 12 residues. The germline V and J ends were trimmed by 4 bases and 7 bases, with 11 bases remaining between them. Per the germline V gene, CDR1 is MNHNS and CDR2 is SASEGT. The CDR3 region has the DNA TGTGCCAGCAGTGGACAGGAGGGAGAGCAGTACTTC. Its protein product is CASSGQEGEQYF.

This clonotype was detected many times. The chain carries TRBV12-3 or TRBV12-4 and TRBJ1-1; D ambiguous. Trimming removed 10 bases from V and 1 base from J, with 10 bases in between. The length of the CDR3 is 12 residues. The CDR3, as DNA: TGTGCCAACACGATGGGGAACACTGAAGCTTTCTTT. Translating gives CANTMGNTEAFF.

This sequence joins TRBV6-2 or TRBV6-3 and TRBJ2-7; 8 bases map to TRBD2. Looked up from germline, CDR1 is MNHEY and CDR2 is SVGEGT. This CDR3 spans 16 amino acids. V was clipped by 6 bases and J by 1 base; unmatched bases: 11. The CDR3 bases are TGTGCCAGCAGCCCCCTTAAAAGCGGGGGTTCCTACGAGCAGTACTTC. As protein: CASSPLKSGGSYEQYF.

As regards this clonotype: Given a much more abundant clone one base away, this may be a read error. The chain links TRBV6-1 to TRBJ2-6, with D possibly matching TRBD1 (6 bases). This CDR3 spans 17 amino acids. V dropped 1 base and J dropped 4 bases, with 14 bases sitting between them. Germline V lookup: CDR1 MNHNS, CDR2 SASEGT. CDR3 sequence (DNA): TGTGCCAGCAGTGAAGAATGGGGGCGGTTGGGGGCCAACGTCCTGACTTTC. Its translation is CASSEEWGRLGANVLTF.

In its sample, this clonotype was seen many times. V gene TRBV20-1 combines with J gene TRBJ1-2; no clear D gene. CDR1 and CDR2 (germline): DFQATT, SNEGSKA (reference sequence). This CDR3 spans 13 amino acids. The V and J ends lost 3 bases and 4 bases respectively, with 12 bases between them. In nucleotides, the CDR3 is TGCAGTGCTAGGTCCACAGCCTTCTATGGCTACACCTTC. This codes for CSARSTAFYGYTF.

This clonotype was seen a handful of times. The chain combines TRBV19 with TRBJ2-3, with no clear D. This CDR3 comprises 13 residues. In germline, CDR1 is LNHDA, CDR2 SQIVND (reference sequence). V shed 7 bases and J shed 0 bases, with 8 bases lying between them. CDR3 in DNA: TGTGCCAGTAAAGAAAAGAGCACAGATACGCAGTATTTT. Its protein product is CASKEKSTDTQYF.

This clonotype came up many times. The chain is built from TRBV6-1 and TRBJ1-1, with a possible D match to TRBD1 (5 bases). CDR1 and CDR2 from the germline V gene are MNHNS and SASEGT. This CDR3 region has 10 residues. V dropped 6 bases and J dropped 8 bases, with 7 bases sitting between them. CDR3 in amino acids: CASSRQEAFF. For the CDR3, the DNA is TGTGCCAGCAGCAGACAGGAAGCTTTCTTT.

V is TRBV3-1 and J is TRBJ2-2; TRBD2 matches at 8 bases. Per germline, CDR1 LGHDT and CDR2 YNNKEL (reference sequence). This CDR3 is 15 amino acids long. The ends lost 1 base at V and 5 bases at J; junction bases unmatched: 3. The CDR3 coding sequence is TGTGCCAGCAGCCAAGCGGGGGGGCGGACCGGGGAGCTGTTTTTT. Its protein is CASSQAGGRTGELFF.

This clonotype was detected many times. The gene calls are TRBV15 and TRBJ1-2, with 7 bases lining up with TRBD1. CDR1 and CDR2 (germline): LNHNV, YYDKDF (reference sequence). The length of the CDR3 is 16 residues. The junction had 6 bases not matched to a gene; V was cut back by 2 bases and J by 0 bases. The CDR3 DNA reads TGTGCCACCAGCAGAACTGGGACAGCTCCTAACTATGGCTACACCTTC. Translation gives CATSRTGTAPNYGYTF.

This clonotype was counted many times. The V gene is TRBV2, the J gene TRBJ2-5; 10 bases fit TRBD2. V lost 6 bases and J lost 2; bases outside the gene matches: 15. The CDR3 is 18 residues long. The V gene's germline CDR1 is SNHLY and CDR2 FYNNEI. The CDR3 DNA reads as TGTGCCAGCAGCCGCACCCAGATTAGCGGGGGGTTGCAAGAGACCCAGTACTTC. It encodes CASSRTQISGGLQETQYF.

This clonotype has a count of ten or more. The rearrangement links TRBV20-1 to TRBJ1-1; 8 bases fit TRBD1. CDR3 size: 15 residues. Germline assignment: CDR1 DFQATT and CDR2 SNEGSKA (reference sequence). Trimming at V came to 6 bases and at J to 2 bases, leaving 11 bases not matched to a gene. The chain's CDR3 is CSARTPTGGNTEAFF. CDR3 nucleotide sequence: TGCAGTGCACGAACTCCCACAGGGGGAAACACTGAAGCTTTCTTT.

Comment on this clonotype: This sequence may be a read error, since a much larger clone differs from it by one base. The chain has TRBV7-9 and TRBJ1-6, with unresolved D. Germline V gene data show CDR1 as SEHNR and CDR2 as FQNEAQ (reference sequence). The CDR3 contains 14 residues. CDR3 DNA sequence: TGTGCCAGCAGCTTAGGCACAGCGGATTCACACCTCCACTTT. It is translated as CASSLGTADSHLHF.

This clonotype came up many times. The chain has TRBV20-1 and TRBJ1-5; 10 nucleotides match TRBD1. Trimming at V came to 3 bases and at J to 1 base, leaving 3 bases not matched to a gene. Germline V gene sequence: CDR1 DFQATT, CDR2 SNEGSKA (reference sequence). The CDR3 has 15 amino acids. CDR3 in amino acids: CSASPGQGSNQPQHF. The CDR3 bases are TGCAGTGCTAGTCCGGGACAGGGGAGCAATCAGCCCCAGCATTTT.

This clonotype was recorded at least ten times. This may be a read error: a much more frequent sequence differs by one nucleotide. The chain couples TRBV6-5 to TRBJ1-1, with D possibly TRBD1 on 6 matching bases. The CDR3 covers 15 residues. The germline CDR1 and CDR2 sequences are MNHEY and SVGAGI. Here the CDR3 reads CASSYSIQGRSGALF. For the CDR3, the DNA is TGTGCCAGCAGTTACTCGATCCAGGGGAGATCGGGAGCTCTCTTT.

At least ten counts were recorded for this clonotype. The chain combines TRBV6-5 with TRBJ1-2; 8 bases are a match to TRBD1. The CDR3 consists of 13 residues. V shed 4 bases and J 7 bases; nucleotides not matched to a gene: 5. In germline, CDR1 is MNHEY, CDR2 SVGAGI. DNA of the CDR3: TGTGCCAGCAGTTCATCAGGGGGCACTGGCTACACCTTC. It translates to CASSSSGGTGYTF.

This clonotype was observed at least ten times. V usage is TRBV7-8 and J usage is TRBJ1-2; 9 bases line up with TRBD1. This CDR3 is 13 amino acids long. J was trimmed by 7 bases and V by 5 bases; bases with no gene match: 5. Germline loops: CDR1 SGHVS, CDR2 FQNEAQ. The CDR3 is CASSVRDRAGYTF. CDR3 coding DNA: TGTGCCAGCAGCGTCCGGGACAGGGCTGGCTACACCTTC.

Ten or more counts support this clonotype. This sequence joins TRBV7-2 and TRBJ2-5, with a weak D call TRBD1 (6 bases). The germline CDR1 and CDR2 sequences are SGHTA and FQGNSA. There are 14 residues in the CDR3. The V end lost 3 bases, the J end lost 5 bases, and 13 bases lay between the germline ends. This CDR3 reads CASSFRGRKETQYF. The CDR3 DNA reads as TGTGCCAGCAGCTTCAGGGGCCGGAAGGAGACCCAGTACTTC.

This clonotype was counted many times. This rearrangement joins TRBV29-1 to TRBJ1-5; D is undetermined. The CDR3 is 13 residues long. The germline V gene encodes CDR1 SQVTM and CDR2 ANQGSEA. Trimming took 6 bases from V and 0 from J, leaving 9 bases between them. CDR3 sequence: CSVNTNSNQPQHF. Here the CDR3 DNA reads TGCAGCGTCAACACGAATAGCAATCAGCCCCAGCATTTT.

This chain connects TRBV7-9 to TRBJ2-5, with TRBD2 as a possible D gene (5 bases). Per the germline V gene, CDR1 is SEHNR and CDR2 is FQNEAQ (reference sequence). V dropped 2 bases and J dropped 6 bases, with 7 bases sitting between them. This CDR3 contains 12 residues. The CDR3 region is CASSLRGQTQYF. CDR3 in DNA: TGTGCCAGCAGCTTACGGGGTCAGACCCAGTACTTC.

The V call is TRBV4-1, the J call TRBJ1-5; 7 bases match TRBD1. From germline, CDR1 is MGHRA and CDR2 YSYEKL. The J segment lost 0 bases and the V segment lost 0 bases, leaving 11 bases of the junction unmatched. The CDR3 totals 19 residues. DNA for the CDR3: TGCGCCAGCAGCCAAGATCCCGATGACAGGGCCGATAGCAATCAGCCCCAGCATTTT. Protein: CASSQDPDDRADSNQPQHF.

In DNA form, the CDR3 reads TGTGCCAGCAGCTATCGGACTACCGGGTCCTACGAGCAGTACTTC. The encoded protein is CASSYRTTGSYEQYF. The chain recombines TRBV7-2 with TRBJ2-7; D perhaps matches TRBD2 (6 bases). Looked up from germline, CDR1 is SGHTA and CDR2 is FQGNSA. The germline V and J ends were trimmed by 4 bases and 1 base, with 14 bases remaining between them. The CDR3 length is 15 residues. Based on the CDR3 plus reference TRBV7-2 and TRBJ2-7, the full variable domain is GAGVSQSPSNKVTEKGKDVELRCDPISGHTALYWYRQSLGQGLEFLIYFQGNSAPDKSGLPSDRFSAERTGGSVSTLTIQRTQQEDSAVYLCASSYRTTGSYEQYFGPGTRLTVT.

This clonotype has ten or more counts. The V call is TRBV10-3, the J call TRBJ1-1; TRBD1 is a possible D gene (6 bases). The CDR3 runs 13 residues. Germline lookup yields CDR1 ENHRY and CDR2 SYGVKD. The ends were cut back, 10 bases at V and 0 bases at J, with 12 bases in the middle. CDR3 region: CATRQALNTEAFF. The CDR3 coding sequence is TGTGCCACTCGACAGGCCTTGAACACTGAAGCTTTCTTT.

The J gene is TRBJ2-7, the V gene TRBV6-1; 7 bases fit TRBD2. Germline V gene sequence: CDR1 MNHNS, CDR2 SASEGT. The V and J ends lost 7 bases and 3 bases, in that order; junction bases with no gene match: 6. This CDR3 has 13 residues. The CDR3 DNA follows: TGTGCCAGCACCCAAGCGGGGAGCTACGAGCAGTACTTC. Encoded protein: CASTQAGSYEQYF.